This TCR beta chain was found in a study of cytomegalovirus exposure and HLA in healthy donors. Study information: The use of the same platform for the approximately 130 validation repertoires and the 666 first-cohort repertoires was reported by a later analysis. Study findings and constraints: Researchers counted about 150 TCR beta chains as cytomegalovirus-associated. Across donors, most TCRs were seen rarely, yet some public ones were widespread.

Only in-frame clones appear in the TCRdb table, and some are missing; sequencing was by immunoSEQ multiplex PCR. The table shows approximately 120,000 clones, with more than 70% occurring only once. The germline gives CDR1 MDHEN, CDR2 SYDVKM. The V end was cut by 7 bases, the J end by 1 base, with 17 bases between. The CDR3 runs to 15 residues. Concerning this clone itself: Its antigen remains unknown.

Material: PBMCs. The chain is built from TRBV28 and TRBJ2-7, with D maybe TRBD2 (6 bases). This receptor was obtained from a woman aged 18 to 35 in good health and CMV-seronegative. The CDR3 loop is CASIKPGTLSYEQYF. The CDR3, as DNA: TGTGCCAGCATTAAACCCGGGACTCTATCCTACGAGCAGTACTTC.